Shown below are 11 T cell receptor beta chains from a single sample sequenced in a study of blood T cells in healthy people across ages. It was with a sample-barcoded 5' primer and a J-beta primer mix that a second PCR of about 6 to 12 cycles was run. TCRdb used MiXCR to reprocess the 5' RACE reads, holding one entry per CDR3 protein. The sample lists about 770,000 distinct CDR3 sequences, more than 40% occurring once. Sequenced material: blood. All receptors come from a man in his sixties in good health.

This clonotype was detected only a few times. V and J are TRBV13 and TRBJ2-1; D is unresolved. Germline loops: CDR1 PRHDT, CDR2 FYEKMQ (reference sequence). Trimming removed 3 bases at V and 0 bases at J, with 9 bases between. The CDR3 is 15 amino acids. The CDR3 sequence: CASSFPSSSYNEQFF. The CDR3 DNA reads as TGTGCCAGCAGCTTCCCTAGTAGCTCCTACAATGAGCAGTTCTTC.

The CDR3 nucleotides are TGTGCCAGCAGTTATGGACAGGGGGTTAACAATCAGCCCCAGCATTTT. It translates to CASSYGQGVNNQPQHF. The gene calls are TRBV6-6 and TRBJ1-5, with 10 bases that match TRBD1. CDR3 length equals 16 residues. Trimming cost V 3 bases and J 3 bases; bases outside gene matches: 5. Germline V gives CDR1 MNHNY, CDR2 SVGAGI (reference sequence).

Only a few counts were recorded for this clonotype. The chain combines TRBV12-3 or TRBV12-4 with TRBJ1-4; D unclear. The CDR3 has 12 amino acids. V lost 4 bases to trimming and J lost 12 bases, with 12 bases between them. CDR3 sequence reads: CASSSGPRELFF. CDR3 DNA: TGTGCCAGCAGTTCCGGGCCCCGGGAACTGTTTTTT.

V usage is TRBV20-1 and J usage is TRBJ1-2; weak D call: TRBD1 (6 bases). Germline CDR1 and CDR2: DFQATT and SNEGSKA (reference sequence). Trimming shortened V by 5 bases and J by 3 bases, and 19 bases separated the two germline ends. The CDR3 length is 15 residues. The CDR3 region has the DNA TGCAGTGCTGCAGGGCAGGGGAGGCGTGACTATGGCTACACCTTC. This encodes CSAAGQGRRDYGYTF.

This sequence joins TRBV7-2 and TRBJ1-1; 8 nucleotides line up with TRBD1. The V gene's germline CDR1 is SGHTA and CDR2 FQGNSA. With 7 bases clipped from V and 0 bases from J, the junction kept 10 bases outside the gene matches. The CDR3 runs 16 residues. The CDR3 here is CASIPRDRPMNTEAFF. The CDR3 nucleotides are TGTGCCAGCATCCCCCGGGACAGGCCCATGAACACTGAAGCTTTCTTT.

The chain couples TRBV14 to TRBJ2-7; tentative D call: TRBD1 (5 bases). Trimming left V 3 bases short and J 3 bases short, with 12 bases between. The CDR3 consists of 14 residues. CDR1 and CDR2 (germline): SGHDN, FVKESK. The CDR3 loop reads CASSHQDRNYEQYF. CDR3 sequence (DNA): TGTGCCAGCAGCCACCAAGACAGAAACTACGAGCAGTACTTC.

The gene calls are TRBV20-1 and TRBJ2-4; D possibly uses TRBD1 or TRBD2 (5 bases each). The CDR3 is 16 residues long. V lost 3 bases and J lost 1, with 16 bases in between. The germline gives CDR1 DFQATT, CDR2 SNEGSKA (reference sequence). CDR3 nucleotide sequence: TGCAGTGCTAGTTGGGGTGGGGGTGATGCCAAAAACATTCAGTACTTC. It specifies CSASWGGGDAKNIQYF.

V is TRBV14 and J is TRBJ2-3; no clear D. The CDR3 contains 14 residues. The germline V gene encodes CDR1 SGHDN and CDR2 FVKESK. Deletions cut 2 bases from V and 0 bases from J, with 6 bases between. In nucleotides, the CDR3 is TGTGCCAGCAGCCAATTAGCCAGCACAGATACGCAGTATTTT. This translates into CASSQLASTDTQYF.

This clonotype was detected only a few times. This chain connects TRBV20-1 to TRBJ2-7, with D possibly being TRBD1 (6 bases). The end of the DNA fits TRBJ2-5 better, so the J call may be wrong. The CDR3 is made up of 11 amino acids. Looked up from germline, CDR1 is DFQATT and CDR2 is SNEGSKA (reference sequence). The CDR3 spells CSAGGRETQYF. CDR3 DNA sequence: TGCAGTGCAGGGGGTCGAGAGACCCAGTACTTC.

This clonotype turned up a few times. The chain uses TRBV6-2 or TRBV6-3 and TRBJ2-7, with no clear D. Deletions cut 7 bases from V and 3 bases from J, with 13 bases between. Germline V gives CDR1 MNHEY, CDR2 SVGEGT. CDR3 length: 13 residues. The CDR3 spells CASKVGLIYEQYF. The DNA for the CDR3 is TGTGCCAGCAAGGTAGGGCTGATCTACGAGCAGTACTTC.

For this clonotype: The junction departs from germline at one end; a sequencing error may be responsible. This chain connects TRBV27 to TRBJ2-5, with 12 bases matching TRBD2. This CDR3 region has 14 residues. Germline CDR1 and CDR2: MNHEY and SMNVEV (reference sequence). The CDR3 bases are TGTGCCAGCAGTCTAGCGGGGGGGCCGGAGACCCAGCACTTC. Residues: CASSLAGGPETQHF.